One and the same sample provided the 30 T cell receptor beta chains below, sequenced in a study of control samples from healthy donors and cancer patients. Clones were sequenced by immunoSEQ multiplex PCR, and TCRdb holds only the in-frame ones, with some missing. The data hold roughly 200,000 clones, with 91% observed a single time. Input material: blood. These TCRs come from a man aged 25-45 years in good health.

The J gene is TRBJ1-5, the V gene TRBV19, with 7 bases lining up with TRBD1. V dropped 9 bases and J dropped 2; count of bases not matched to a gene: 7. There are 14 residues in the CDR3. From germline, CDR1 is LNHDA and CDR2 SQIVND (reference sequence). Here the CDR3 reads CASSGGDRNQPQHF. CDR3 DNA: TGTGCCAGCTCAGGGGGGGATCGCAATCAGCCCCAGCATTTT. Full variable domain (rest looked up from reference TRBV19 and TRBJ1-5): DGGITQSPKYLFRKEGQNVTLSCEQNLNHDAMYWYRQDPGQGLRLIYYSQIVNDFQKGDIAEGYSVSREKKESFPLTVTSAQKNPTAFYLCASSGGDRNQPQHFGDGTRLSIL.

V is TRBV9 and J is TRBJ1-2; weak D call: TRBD1 (5 bases). V was trimmed by 0 bases and J by 14 bases, leaving 26 bases between them. CDR3 size: 16 residues. From germline, CDR1 is SGDLS and CDR2 YYNGEE. The CDR3 sequence: CASSVEGDSTKFSPTF. The CDR3, as DNA: TGTGCCAGCAGCGTAGAGGGTGACAGCACTAAATTTTCTCCTACCTTC.

Only one count was recorded for this clone. V gene TRBV12-3 or TRBV12-4 combines with J gene TRBJ1-6, with D hard to call. CDR3 length: 13 amino acids. V lost 1 base, J lost 12 bases, and 10 bases lay in between. The CDR3 DNA sequence: TGTGCCAGCAGTTTAGGCCGAGGTGTACCCCTCCACTTT. It encodes CASSLGRGVPLHF.

About this clone: Within the sample, other DNA sequences also encode this same CDR3. The chain uses TRBV6-5 and TRBJ1-1; 9 bases line up with TRBD1. This CDR3 contains 15 residues. The V and J ends lost 6 bases and 2 bases, in that order; junction bases with no gene match: 7. Germline V gene sequence: CDR1 MNHEY, CDR2 SVGAGI. The DNA of the CDR3 is TGTGCCAGCAGAGCCGGGACAGGGATTAACACTGAAGCTTTCTTT. Its protein product is CASRAGTGINTEAFF.

The chain recombines TRBV30 with TRBJ1-1; possibly TRBD1 for D (6 bases). With 4 bases removed from V and 0 bases from J, the gap between germline ends came to 9 bases. Germline V gene sequence: CDR1 GTSNPN, CDR2 SVGIG (reference sequence). This CDR3 spans 13 amino acids. The DNA of the CDR3 is TGTGCCTGGAACAGGGCGGTGAACACTGAAGCTTTCTTT. It codes for CAWNRAVNTEAFF. The full variable domain, in which reference TRBV30 and TRBJ1-1 provide the parts outside the CDR3, is SQTIHQWPATLVQPVGSPLSLECTVEGTSNPNLYWYRQAAGRGLQLLFYSVGIGQISSEVPQNLSASRPQDRQFILSSKKLLLSDSGFYLCAWNRAVNTEAFFGQGTRLTVV.

This sequence joins TRBV7-9 and TRBJ2-7; D may match TRBD1 or TRBD2 (5 bases each). The ends were cut back, 4 bases at V and 3 bases at J, with 16 bases in the middle. The germline V gene encodes CDR1 SEHNR and CDR2 FQNEAQ (reference sequence). The CDR3 spans 15 residues. CDR3 bases: TGTGCCAGCAGCTCACTCAAGGGACCCTTCTACGAGCAGTACTTC. It yields the protein CASSSLKGPFYEQYF. The variable domain in full, completed from reference TRBV7-9 and TRBJ2-7, reads DTGVSQNPRHKITKRGQNVTFRCDPISEHNRLYWYRQTLGQGPEFLTYFQNEAQLEKSRLLSDRFSAERPKGSFSTLEIQRTEQGDSAMYLCASSSLKGPFYEQYFGPGTRLTVT.

V and J are TRBV5-5 and TRBJ1-6; no firm D call. Germline CDR1 is SGHKS and CDR2 is YYEKEE (reference sequence). V was trimmed by 2 bases and J by 7 bases, leaving 16 bases between them. The CDR3 contains 16 residues. The chain's CDR3 is CASSFSASTTNSPLHF. In DNA form, the CDR3 reads TGTGCCAGCAGCTTCTCGGCCAGCACCACGAATTCACCCCTCCACTTT.

The chain links TRBV29-1 to TRBJ2-3; tentatively, D is TRBD1 or TRBD2 (5 bases each). V was pared by 4 bases and J by 4 bases, with 18 bases between. Germline V gene sequence: CDR1 SQVTM, CDR2 ANQGSEA. The CDR3 has 15 residues. The CDR3 sequence: CSVVKNGAPADTQYF. The CDR3 bases are TGCAGCGTTGTAAAAAACGGGGCCCCGGCAGATACGCAGTATTTT.

This rearrangement joins TRBV11-3 to TRBJ2-3, with 11 bases identical to TRBD2. Germline CDR1 reads SGHNT; CDR2 reads YENEEA. This CDR3 has 17 residues. Trimming removed 3 bases from V and 5 bases from J; junction bases left unmatched: 10. CDR3 nucleotides: TGTGCCAGCAGCTTTGGGGGATTACTAGCGGGGGAAGATACGCAGTATTTT. Amino acid sequence: CASSFGGLLAGEDTQYF.

The chain uses TRBV3-1 (or the pseudogene TRBV3-2) and TRBJ1-2; 8 nucleotides match TRBD1. The CDR3 consists of 16 residues. Germline assignment: CDR1 LGHDT and CDR2 YNNKEL (reference sequence). The junction had 3 bases not matched to a gene; V was cut back by 0 bases and J by 0 bases. The CDR3 is CASSQDSTGANYGYTF. The CDR3 nucleotides read TGTGCCAGCAGCCAAGATTCGACAGGGGCTAACTATGGCTACACCTTC.

This sequence joins TRBV19 and TRBJ1-1; D gene unclear. Germline V gene lookup returns CDR1 LNHDA and CDR2 SQIVND (reference sequence). V lost 7 bases and J lost 2, with 20 bases in between. This CDR3 contains 16 residues. CDR3 residues: CASTSPFGEGNTEAFF. The CDR3 DNA is TGTGCCAGTACTTCCCCTTTCGGGGAGGGCAACACTGAAGCTTTCTTT. The full variable domain, completed using reference TRBV19 and TRBJ1-1, is DGGITQSPKYLFRKEGQNVTLSCEQNLNHDAMYWYRQDPGQGLRLIYYSQIVNDFQKGDIAEGYSVSREKKESFPLTVTSAQKNPTAFYLCASTSPFGEGNTEAFFGQGTRLTVV.

The chain recombines TRBV3-1 (or the pseudogene TRBV3-2) with TRBJ1-1; TRBD1 aligns across 12 bases. Trimming removed 4 bases from V and 5 bases from J; junction bases left unmatched: 11. Germline CDR1 LGHDT, CDR2 YNNKEL (reference sequence). CDR3 length equals 17 residues. CDR3 nucleotides: TGTGCCAGCAGCCCCGGTCGGGACAGGGGGCTGAGTACTGAAGCTTTCTTT. It codes for CASSPGRDRGLSTEAFF.

This chain joins TRBV4-1 and TRBJ2-7; D remains ambiguous. Germline V gives CDR1 MGHRA, CDR2 YSYEKL. The CDR3 contains 14 residues. The V end lost 6 bases, the J end lost 0 bases, and 12 bases lay between the germline ends. The CDR3 protein is CASRDETYSYEQYF. The CDR3 nucleotides read TGCGCCAGCAGAGATGAAACGTACTCCTACGAGCAGTACTTC.

The rearrangement uses TRBV11-3 and TRBJ2-7; 9 bases match TRBD1. V dropped 5 bases and J dropped 5; count of bases not matched to a gene: 10. Germline V gene sequence: CDR1 SGHNT, CDR2 YENEEA. The CDR3 runs 15 residues. CDR3 in amino acids: CASSGSGQGFNEQYF. CDR3 DNA sequence: TGTGCCAGCAGCGGGTCGGGACAGGGTTTTAACGAGCAGTACTTC.

This sequence joins TRBV5-1 and TRBJ2-7, with D uncertain. The CDR3 length is 13 residues. Trimming left V 4 bases short and J 1 base short, with 9 bases between. Germline values: CDR1 SGHRS, CDR2 YFSETQ. The CDR3, as DNA: TGCGCCAGCAGCCTGCAGGCATCCTACGAGCAGTACTTC. This translates into CASSLQASYEQYF.

This sequence joins TRBV19 and TRBJ1-6, with TRBD1 identical over 8 bases. Germline V CDR1 and CDR2: LNHDA, SQIVND (reference sequence). With 5 bases clipped from V and 9 bases from J, the junction kept 6 bases outside the gene matches. There are 14 residues in the CDR3. The CDR3 bases are TGTGCCAGTAGTCAAGGACAGGGTGGTTCACCCCTCCACTTT. The encoded protein is CASSQGQGGSPLHF.

The rearrangement joins TRBV2 to TRBJ1-4; no clear D. Per germline, CDR1 SNHLY and CDR2 FYNNEI. This CDR3 is built from 13 residues. The germline V and J ends were trimmed by 4 bases and 1 base, with 4 bases remaining between them. Here the CDR3 DNA reads TGTGCCAGCAGTGGCTTAACTAATGAAAAACTGTTTTTT. Amino acids: CASSGLTNEKLFF.

The V gene is TRBV2, the J gene TRBJ1-5; 8 positions agree with TRBD1. CDR3 length equals 15 residues. Per germline, CDR1 SNHLY and CDR2 FYNNEI. Germline trimming cut 9 bases from V and 0 bases from J; bases unmatched to any gene: 7. The CDR3 nucleotides read TGTGCCAGTGGTAGGGACAGGTCTAGCAATCAGCCCCAGCATTTT. Translation: CASGRDRSSNQPQHF.

The rearrangement joins TRBV14 to TRBJ2-1; TRBD2 matches 9 bases. V shed 4 bases, J shed 1 base, and the junction held 8 bases outside the gene matches. The CDR3 has 17 amino acids. CDR1 and CDR2 from the germline V gene are SGHDN and FVKESK. CDR3 protein: CASSPDSSGASYNEQFF. The CDR3, as DNA: TGTGCCAGCAGCCCGGATTCTAGCGGGGCTTCCTACAATGAGCAGTTCTTC.

The chain links TRBV3-1 (or the pseudogene TRBV3-2) to TRBJ2-7, with D perhaps TRBD1 or TRBD2 (5 bases each). The V gene's germline CDR1 is LGHDT and CDR2 YNNKEL (reference sequence). Trimming pared 4 bases from V and 3 bases from J, leaving 10 bases between. The CDR3 spans 13 residues. The CDR3 DNA sequence: TGTGCCAGCAGCCCCCGGGGCCTCTACGAGCAGTACTTC. The encoded protein is CASSPRGLYEQYF.

V usage is TRBV2 and J usage is TRBJ1-4, with unresolved D. Trimming took off 7 bases at V and 4 bases at J, with 10 bases between the two ends. CDR1 SNHLY and CDR2 FYNNEI come from the germline V gene. The CDR3 has 13 residues. CDR3 sequence reads: CASTRVLNEKLFF. CDR3 DNA sequence: TGTGCCAGCACGAGGGTGCTTAATGAAAAACTGTTTTTT. Full variable domain (outside the CDR3, taken from reference TRBV2 and TRBJ1-4): EPEVTQTPSHQVTQMGQEVILRCVPISNHLYFYWYRQILGQKVEFLVSFYNNEISEKSEIFDDQFSVERPDGSNFTLKIRSTKLEDSAMYFCASTRVLNEKLFFGSGTQLSVL.

This chain joins TRBV5-1 and TRBJ2-1; D ambiguous. Trimming stripped 0 bases from V and 4 bases from J, with 14 bases between. This CDR3 comprises 16 residues. Germline CDR1 is SGHRS and CDR2 is YFSETQ. This CDR3 is CASSLDGLKGYNEQFF. DNA for the CDR3: TGCGCCAGCAGCTTGGACGGGCTCAAAGGGTACAATGAGCAGTTCTTC.

The chain has TRBV7-2 and TRBJ2-7; no firm D call. V was cut by 5 bases and J by 0 bases, with 14 bases left in between. In germline, CDR1 is SGHTA, CDR2 FQGNSA. This CDR3 spans 15 amino acids. This chain's CDR3 is CASSPTSGVSYEQYF. CDR3 DNA sequence: TGTGCCAGCAGCCCCACTTCAGGTGTCTCCTACGAGCAGTACTTC. Together with reference TRBV7-2 and TRBJ2-7, the CDR3 gives the full variable domain: GAGVSQSPSNKVTEKGKDVELRCDPISGHTALYWYRQSLGQGLEFLIYFQGNSAPDKSGLPSDRFSAERTGGSVSTLTIQRTQQEDSAVYLCASSPTSGVSYEQYFGPGTRLTVT.

J is TRBJ2-1 and V is TRBV6-6; TRBD1 agrees at 7 bases. CDR3 length equals 16 residues. Losses at the gene ends were 4 bases for V and 4 bases for J; bases not matched to a gene: 10. From germline, CDR1 is MNHNY and CDR2 SVGAGI (reference sequence). The CDR3 bases are TGTGCCAGCAGTTCCCCCGACAGGGTGCCTTACAATGAGCAGTTCTTC. Its protein is CASSSPDRVPYNEQFF.

This rearrangement joins TRBV5-1 to TRBJ2-6, with a weak D call TRBD1 (6 bases). The germline V and J ends were trimmed by 4 bases and 4 bases, with 15 bases remaining between them. Germline CDR1 reads SGHRS; CDR2 reads YFSETQ. This CDR3 is 16 amino acids long. The CDR3 DNA reads TGCGCCAGCAGCACGGGACACTCCTTGGGGGCCAACGTCCTGACTTTC. Translated: CASSTGHSLGANVLTF. The whole variable domain, remainder taken from reference TRBV5-1 and TRBJ2-6, is KAGVTQTPRYLIKTRGQQVTLSCSPISGHRSVSWYQQTPGQGLQFLFEYFSETQRNKGNFPGRFSGRQFSNSRSEMNVSTLELGDSALYLCASSTGHSLGANVLTFGAGSRLTVL.

This clone was detected a few times. The chain recombines TRBV5-8 with TRBJ1-5; D is unresolved. Trimming took off 2 bases at V and 7 bases at J, with 7 bases between the two ends. Germline V lookup: CDR1 SGHTS, CDR2 YDEGEE. This CDR3 comprises 12 residues. The CDR3 reads CASSFIGQPQHF. The CDR3 DNA is TGTGCCAGCAGCTTTATTGGGCAGCCCCAGCATTTT.

This chain uses TRBV3-1 (or the pseudogene TRBV3-2) with TRBJ1-1, with TRBD1 identical over 7 bases. Germline assignment: CDR1 LGHDT and CDR2 YNNKEL (reference sequence). J lost 2 bases, V lost 1 base, and 10 bases had no gene match. The CDR3 sequence is 17 residues long. CDR3 amino acids: CASSQGIWGTVNTEAFF. The CDR3 nucleotides read TGTGCCAGCAGCCAAGGGATTTGGGGGACAGTTAACACTGAAGCTTTCTTT.

The chain joins TRBV29-1 to TRBJ1-6, with 7 bases aligning to TRBD1. Germline V lookup: CDR1 SQVTM, CDR2 ANQGSEA. The CDR3 has 12 residues. The junction had 4 bases not matched to a gene; V was cut back by 7 bases and J by 7 bases. CDR3 amino acids: CSAGQENSPLHF. In nucleotides, the CDR3 is TGCAGCGCCGGACAGGAAAATTCACCCCTCCACTTT.

This clone appeared once. V is TRBV9 and J is TRBJ2-1, with 7 bases fitting TRBD1. This CDR3 spans 15 amino acids. CDR1 and CDR2 (germline): SGDLS, YYNGEE. V was clipped by 4 bases and J by 4 bases; unmatched bases: 8. CDR3 DNA: TGTGCCAGCAGCTTCGGACAGGACAGGTACAATGAGCAGTTCTTC. Protein product: CASSFGQDRYNEQFF.

The J gene is TRBJ2-1, the V gene TRBV6-6; D is undetermined. Per the germline V gene, CDR1 is MNHNY and CDR2 is SVGAGI (reference sequence). V shed 3 bases and J shed 4 bases, with 7 bases lying between them. The CDR3 contains 13 residues. Here the CDR3 reads CASSYDGYNEQFF. In nucleotides, the CDR3 is TGTGCCAGCAGTTATGATGGGTACAATGAGCAGTTCTTC.